This T cell receptor (beta chain) was captured in a study of blood T cell repertoires in COVID-19. For the study at large: In each case, the material was cDNA or gDNA derived from T cells, B-cell-depleted T cells, or PBMCs.

Original analysis: Estimates of nucleated cell counts were drawn from the amplification of reference gene primers. TCRdb's table, derived via immunoSEQ multiplex PCR, lists solely in-frame clones and lacks some. V and J calls and clone size are as listed in that table; D and trimming were resolved from the DNA. The sample lists about 160,000 clones, 70% to 80% occurring once. This CDR3 has 15 amino acids. The germline V gene encodes CDR1 MNHEY and CDR2 SMNVEV (reference sequence). Trimming took 2 bases from V and 6 from J, leaving 14 bases between them. V gene TRBV27 combines with J gene TRBJ1-5; D uncertain. Sample: peripheral blood. The sequence came from a man between 60 and 70 years old with acute or convalescent COVID-19. The CDR3 is CASSLEGTTRQPQHF. In nucleotides, the CDR3 is TGTGCCAGCAGTTTAGAGGGTACAACGCGTCAGCCCCAGCATTTT.